Listed below are T cell receptor beta chains from one sample, sequenced in a study of blood T cell repertoires in COVID-19. Sequencing used immunoSEQ multiplex PCR; TCRdb keeps in-frame clones, though not all of them. The top ten clones hold about 1.9% of a sample with approximately 300,000 clones, roughly 85% of them seen once. Specimen: PBMCs or T cells enriched from blood (not recorded which). Source of these receptors: a woman aged 30 to 39 who had been exposed to COVID-19. Both conserved end residues are part of each CDR3. A D gene is named only where the DNA matches it firmly. Size tells how often a clone was seen (once, few, many) or the class of an expanded clone, and some rows leave it out.

abundance | j_gene | d_gene | len | v_gene | CDR3aa | CDR3nt
few | TRBJ2-3 | TRBD2 | 15 | TRBV18 | CASSSGGASTDTQYF | TGTGCCAGCTCTAGCGGGGGGGCTAGCACAGATACGCAGTATTTT
few | TRBJ2-5 | TRBD1 | 16 | TRBV5-1 | CASSLAGTGGFETQYF | TGCGCCAGCAGCTTGGCTGGGACAGGGGGCTTTGAGACCCAGTACTTC
few | TRBJ1-6 | . | 14 | TRBV29-1 | CSALTDSYNSPLHF | TGCAGCGCCCTGACAGACTCCTATAATTCACCCCTCCACTTT
. | TRBJ1-5 | . | 13 | TRBV7-3 | CASSSGDNQPQHF | TGTGCCAGCAGTTCGGGGGACAATCAGCCCCAGCATTTT
once | TRBJ1-4 | . | 16 | TRBV4-3 | CASSQDRGSTNEKLFF | TGCGCCAGCAGCCAAGATCGAGGCAGCACGAATGAAAAACTGTTTTTT
. | TRBJ2-7 | . | 15 | TRBV4-1 | CASSQDGDNPYEQYF | TGCGCCAGCAGCCAAGATGGGGACAACCCCTACGAGCAGTACTTC
. | TRBJ2-3 | TRBD1 | 15 | TRBV2 | CASSPDRGSTDTQYF | TGTGCCAGCAGTCCCGACAGGGGATCTACGGATACGCAGTATTTT
few | TRBJ2-2 | TRBD1 | 18 | TRBV10-1 | CASSESSWTGSSSGELFF | TGCGCCAGCAGTGAGTCGTCTTGGACAGGGTCCTCTAGCGGGGAGCTGTTTTTT
. | TRBJ2-7 | . | 13 | TRBV28 | CASSWVDSDEQYF | TGTGCCAGCAGTTGGGTTGACTCTGACGAGCAGTACTTC
. | TRBJ2-2 | TRBD1 | 15 | TRBV11-3 | CASSRDRGQAGELFF | TGTGCCAGCAGCCGAGACAGGGGGCAGGCCGGGGAGCTGTTTTTT
. | TRBJ2-7 | . | 11 | TRBV5-4 | CASSLGVSIHF | TGTGCCAGCAGCTTGGGGGTTAGCATACACTTC
few | TRBJ1-1 | TRBD1 | 13 | TRBV2 | CAGGQGANTEAFF | TGTGCCGGTGGACAGGGGGCGAACACTGAAGCTTTCTTT
. | TRBJ1-6 | . | 16 | TRBV25-1 | CASPVQGGGYNSPLHF | TGTGCCAGCCCGGTCCAGGGAGGAGGATATAATTCACCCCTCCACTTT
. | TRBJ2-7 | . | 16 | TRBV9 | CASSVVGGAPVYEQYF | TGTGCCAGCAGCGTAGTTGGGGGGGCCCCGGTCTACGAGCAGTACTTC
. | TRBJ1-2 | TRBD1 | 12 | TRBV28 | CASSFGTVGYTF | TGTGCCAGCAGTTTTGGGACAGTCGGCTACACCTTC
. | TRBJ2-1 | . | 12 | TRBV13 | CASSLTGSEQFF | TGTGCCAGCAGTCTAACAGGGAGTGAGCAGTTCTTC
. | TRBJ1-3 | . | 15 | TRBV7-3 | CASSGSGGTGNTIYF | TGTGCCAGCAGCGGATCGGGGGGAACGGGAAACACCATATATTTT
. | TRBJ2-5 | . | 16 | TRBV4-1 | CASSQDGGDRGETQYF | TGCGCCAGCAGCCAAGATGGAGGCGACCGAGGGGAGACCCAGTACTTC
once | TRBJ1-1 | . | 13 | TRBV28 | CASSYRVGIEAFF | TGTGCCAGCAGTTACAGGGTGGGGATTGAAGCTTTCTTT
. | TRBJ2-2 | TRBD2 | 15 | TRBV4-1 | CASSPSGGNTGELFF | TGCGCCAGCAGTCCTAGCGGGGGTAACACCGGGGAGCTGTTTTTT
. | TRBJ1-1 | TRBD1 | 12 | TRBV29-1 | CSVDGTGDGAFF | TGCAGCGTTGACGGGACAGGGGACGGAGCTTTCTTT
. | TRBJ1-1 | . | 16 | TRBV5-4 | CASSRRRGTMNTEAFF | TGTGCCAGCAGCCGTCGCCGGGGGACCATGAACACTGAAGCTTTCTTT
. | TRBJ1-2 | TRBD1 | 12 | TRBV6-4 | CASRDQGASYTF | TGTGCCAGCAGGGATCAGGGGGCTTCCTACACCTTC
. | TRBJ1-3 | . | 14 | TRBV18 | CASSREDSGNTIYF | TGTGCCAGCTCGCGGGAGGATTCTGGAAACACCATATATTTT
. | TRBJ2-5 | . | 14 | TRBV27 | CASSPGGRGETQYF | TGTGCCAGCAGTCCTGGGGGGCGGGGGGAGACCCAGTACTTC
. | TRBJ2-2 | TRBD2 | 14 | TRBV2 | CASSYRLAAGELFF | TGTGCCAGCAGTTACCGCCTAGCGGCCGGGGAGCTGTTTTTT
once | TRBJ2-7 | TRBD2 | 14 | TRBV5-1 | CASSWTSGTSEQYF | TGCGCCAGCAGTTGGACTAGCGGGACTTCCGAGCAGTACTTC
. | TRBJ2-1 | . | 15 | TRBV7-9 | CASSLARARNNEQFF | TGTGCCAGCAGCTTAGCCAGGGCCAGGAACAATGAGCAGTTCTTC
once | TRBJ1-1 | TRBD1 | 13 | TRBV2 | CASRKGQSTEAFF | TGTGCCAGCAGAAAGGGACAGAGCACTGAAGCTTTCTTT
. | TRBJ2-1 | TRBD1 | 14 | TRBV2 | CASGRDRAPNEQFF | TGTGCCAGCGGTCGGGACAGGGCACCCAATGAGCAGTTCTTC
. | TRBJ2-1 | TRBD1 | 19 | TRBV4-2 | CASSHSGTGGASSYNEQFF | TGTGCCAGCAGCCATTCCGGGACAGGGGGCGCGTCTAGCTACAATGAGCAGTTCTTC
. | TRBJ2-3 | . | 15 | TRBV20-1 | CSASLRRGRTDTQYF | TGCAGTGCTAGTCTTAGGAGGGGGCGGACAGATACGCAGTATTTT
. | TRBJ2-1 | TRBD1 | 14 | TRBV11-3 | CASSPNRQGNEQFF | TGTGCCAGCAGCCCAAACCGACAGGGGAATGAGCAGTTCTTC
. | TRBJ2-7 | TRBD1 | 16 | TRBV7-2 | CASSPMTGTGSYEQYF | TGTGCCAGCAGCCCGATGACCGGGACAGGGAGTTACGAGCAGTACTTC
. | TRBJ1-1 | TRBD1 | 12 | TRBV24-1 | CATRDRDTEAFF | TGTGCCACCAGAGACAGGGACACTGAAGCTTTCTTT